This TCR beta chain was observed in a study of identical twins. Study-level findings and limits: Abundant cord blood beta clonotypes carried fewer insertions; memory repertoires showed none. The same donors were not followed; conclusions instead depended on cross-sectional statistical analysis. For out-of-frame beta sequences, excess twin sharing was weaker.

J lost 6 bases, V lost 2 bases, and 6 bases had no gene match. CDR3 size: 16 residues. Germline values: CDR1 MRHNA, CDR2 SNTAGT. In its sample, this clonotype was seen a few times. Its target is unknown. A universal primer site came from template switching; cDNA carried unique molecular identifiers. Each CDR3 protein is one row after TCRdb ran MiXCR on the 5' RACE reads. The table lists around 340,000 distinct CDR3 sequences, more than 9% of them singletons. The sample also formed part of further work on yellow fever vaccine responses in identical twins.

The receptor was derived from a woman in her late teens or twenties in good health. The sequencing sample was made of CD8+ T cells sorted from blood. The chain combines TRBV6-4 with TRBJ2-2, with 10 bases aligning to TRBD1. The CDR3 reads CASSDRTGGYAGELFF. As DNA, the CDR3 is TGTGCCAGCAGTGACCGGACAGGGGGGTACGCCGGGGAGCTGTTTTTT.